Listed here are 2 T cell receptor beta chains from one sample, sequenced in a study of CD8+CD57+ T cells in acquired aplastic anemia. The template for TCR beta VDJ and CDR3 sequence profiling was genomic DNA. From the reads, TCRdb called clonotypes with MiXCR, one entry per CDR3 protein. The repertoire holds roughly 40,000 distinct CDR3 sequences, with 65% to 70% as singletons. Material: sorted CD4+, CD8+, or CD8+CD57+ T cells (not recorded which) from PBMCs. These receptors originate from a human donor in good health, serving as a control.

The CDR3 nucleotides are TGTGCCAGTAGAAGGGGACAGGGGAAGAATCAGCCCCAGCATTTT. Its protein is CASRRGQGKNQPQHF. The chain uses TRBV19 and TRBJ1-5, with 10 positions matching TRBD1. Germline lookup yields CDR1 LNHDA and CDR2 SQIVND (reference sequence). V shed 6 bases and J 4 bases; nucleotides not matched to a gene: 6. The CDR3 totals 15 residues.

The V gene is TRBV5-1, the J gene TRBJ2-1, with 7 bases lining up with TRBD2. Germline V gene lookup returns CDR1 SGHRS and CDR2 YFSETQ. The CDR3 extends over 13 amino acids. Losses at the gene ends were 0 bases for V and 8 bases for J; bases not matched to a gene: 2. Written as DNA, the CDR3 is TGCGCCAGCAGCTTGGAGGGAGGGTATGAGCAGTTCTTC. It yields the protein CASSLEGGYEQFF.